This is a list of T cell receptor beta chains from one sample in a study of T cell responses to AZD1222 COVID-19 vaccine. Sequenced by immunoSEQ multiplex PCR; TCRdb stores in-frame clones only, minus some. The sample contains about 100,000 clones, nearly 95% of which appear only once. The sample in question was peripheral blood, obtained on day 0 of AZD1222 vaccination. Receptors were obtained from an adult in good health. The CDR3 runs from the conserved cysteine through the conserved F or W. Each record gives: clone size, V gene, J gene, D gene, CDR3 protein, CDR3 DNA. The D gene is left open where the match is weak. The listing skips clone size in some rows; elsewhere it reads once, few, many or a size class.

size: -; V: TRBV11-2; J: TRBJ2-6; D: TRBD1; CDR3: CASSLRTGGTGANVLTF; DNA: TGTGCCAGCAGCCTACGTACAGGGGGGACTGGGGCCAACGTCCTGACTTTC
size: -; V: TRBV7-2; J: TRBJ2-1; D: -; CDR3: CASSVDHGRGNEQFF; DNA: TGTGCCAGCAGCGTGGACCACGGGAGAGGCAATGAGCAGTTCTTC
size: -; V: TRBV3-1/TRBV3-2; J: TRBJ2-3; D: -; CDR3: CASSLQPGGGTDTQYF; DNA: TGTGCCAGCAGCCTCCAGCCCGGGGGCGGCACAGATACGCAGTATTTT
size: -; V: TRBV27; J: TRBJ1-6; D: -; CDR3: CASSSRVGPWDSPLHF; DNA: TGTGCCAGCAGTTCACGCGTGGGGCCCTGGGATTCACCCCTCCACTTT
size: -; V: TRBV5-4; J: TRBJ2-5; D: TRBD2; CDR3: CASSTGLAGLETQYF; DNA: TGTGCCAGCAGCACCGGACTAGCGGGACTGGAGACCCAGTACTTC
size: -; V: TRBV3-1/TRBV3-2; J: TRBJ2-1; D: -; CDR3: CASSQGLVEQFF; DNA: TGTGCCAGCAGCCAAGGCCTCGTTGAGCAGTTCTTC
size: -; V: TRBV28; J: TRBJ2-5; D: TRBD1; CDR3: CASSNRDRATQTQYF; DNA: TGTGCCAGCAGCAATAGGGACAGGGCGACCCAGACCCAGTACTTC
size: -; V: TRBV4-2; J: TRBJ2-5; D: -; CDR3: CASSPGLGQETQYF; DNA: TGTGCCAGCAGCCCCGGACTTGGCCAAGAGACCCAGTACTTC
size: -; V: TRBV29-1; J: TRBJ1-2; D: -; CDR3: CSLDGYTF; DNA: TGCAGCCTAGATGGCTACACCTTC
size: once; V: TRBV5-4; J: TRBJ2-7; D: -; CDR3: CASSLGRGSYEQYF; DNA: TGTGCCAGCAGCTTGGGTAGGGGGAGTTACGAGCAGTACTTC
size: -; V: TRBV9; J: TRBJ2-1; D: TRBD2; CDR3: CASSPYLAAVDNEQFF; DNA: TGTGCCAGCAGCCCATACCTAGCGGCGGTCGACAATGAGCAGTTCTTC
size: -; V: TRBV6-6; J: TRBJ1-5; D: -; CDR3: CASRPMGGNQPQHF; DNA: TGTGCCAGCAGGCCGATGGGGGGTAATCAGCCCCAGCATTTT
size: -; V: TRBV27; J: TRBJ1-5; D: -; CDR3: CASSLSVGPQHF; DNA: TGTGCCAGCAGTCTTTCCGTGGGGCCCCAGCATTTT
size: once; V: TRBV29-1; J: TRBJ1-3; D: -; CDR3: CSVATRAGFGNTIYF; DNA: TGCAGCGTCGCAACTCGGGCGGGTTTTGGAAACACCATATATTTT
size: -; V: TRBV28; J: TRBJ1-4; D: TRBD1; CDR3: CASSLGGQPNEKLFF; DNA: TGTGCCAGCAGTTTAGGGGGACAGCCCAATGAAAAACTGTTTTTT
size: -; V: TRBV11-2; J: TRBJ2-7; D: -; CDR3: CASSSLAGSYEQYF; DNA: TGTGCCAGCAGCTCTCTCGCAGGGTCCTACGAGCAGTACTTC
size: -; V: TRBV14; J: TRBJ1-4; D: -; CDR3: CASSRSNRVEKLFF; DNA: TGTGCCAGCAGCCGATCGAACAGGGTTGAAAAACTGTTTTTT
size: -; V: TRBV7-9; J: TRBJ1-2; D: -; CDR3: CASSRPGESYGYTF; DNA: TGTGCCAGCAGCCGGCCTGGGGAGTCCTATGGCTACACCTTC
size: -; V: TRBV9; J: TRBJ2-1; D: -; CDR3: CASSPLSASYNEQFF; DNA: TGTGCCAGCAGTCCTTTGAGCGCCTCCTACAATGAGCAGTTCTTC
size: -; V: TRBV13; J: TRBJ1-6; D: -; CDR3: CASSQGSSYNSPLHF; DNA: TGTGCCAGCAGCCAGGGAAGCTCCTATAATTCACCCCTCCACTTT
size: -; V: TRBV21-1; J: TRBJ2-7; D: -; CDR3: CASSKGGHEYEQYF; DNA: TGTGCCAGCAGCAAAGGTGGTCACGAGTACGAGCAGTACTTC
size: -; V: TRBV25-1; J: TRBJ1-5; D: -; CDR3: CASSPNSAGYSNQPQHF; DNA: TGTGCCAGCTCCCCGAATTCCGCGGGATATAGCAATCAGCCCCAGCATTTT
size: few; V: TRBV29-1; J: TRBJ2-1; D: -; CDR3: CSVVERAVSYNEQFF; DNA: TGCAGCGTTGTTGAGCGGGCCGTCTCCTACAATGAGCAGTTCTTC
size: -; V: TRBV9; J: TRBJ1-6; D: -; CDR3: CASTMGFYNSPLHF; DNA: TGTGCCAGCACCATGGGGTTCTATAATTCACCCCTCCACTTT
size: few; V: TRBV25-1; J: TRBJ2-7; D: -; CDR3: CASSGRGQVYEQYF; DNA: TGTGCCAGCAGTGGCCGGGGGCAGGTCTACGAGCAGTACTTC
size: -; V: TRBV5-1; J: TRBJ2-5; D: TRBD2; CDR3: CASSGLAGGETQYF; DNA: TGCGCCAGCAGCGGACTAGCGGGAGGAGAGACCCAGTACTTC
size: -; V: TRBV10-3; J: TRBJ1-2; D: -; CDR3: CAILVLNYGYTF; DNA: TGTGCCATTTTAGTTTTAAACTATGGCTACACCTTC
size: once; V: TRBV12-3/TRBV12-4; J: TRBJ1-1; D: -; CDR3: CASTTLNTEAFF; DNA: TGTGCCAGCACCACTCTGAACACTGAAGCTTTCTTT